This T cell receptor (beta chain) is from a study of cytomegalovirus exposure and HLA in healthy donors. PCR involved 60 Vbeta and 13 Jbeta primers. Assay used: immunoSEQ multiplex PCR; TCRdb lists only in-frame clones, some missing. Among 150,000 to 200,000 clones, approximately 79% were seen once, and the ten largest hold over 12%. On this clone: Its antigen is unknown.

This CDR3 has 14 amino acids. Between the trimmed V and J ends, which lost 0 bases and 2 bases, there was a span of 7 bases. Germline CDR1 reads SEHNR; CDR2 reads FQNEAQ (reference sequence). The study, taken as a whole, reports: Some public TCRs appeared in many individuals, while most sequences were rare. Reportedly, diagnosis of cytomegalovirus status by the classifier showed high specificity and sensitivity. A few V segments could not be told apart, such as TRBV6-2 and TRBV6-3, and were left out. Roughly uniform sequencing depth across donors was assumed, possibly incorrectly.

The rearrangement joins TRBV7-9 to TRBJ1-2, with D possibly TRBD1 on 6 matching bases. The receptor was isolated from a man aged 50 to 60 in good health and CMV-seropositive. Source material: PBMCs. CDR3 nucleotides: TGTGCCAGCAGCTTAGCGACAGGCAACTATGGCTACACCTTC. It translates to CASSLATGNYGYTF.